Shown below are 5 T cell receptor beta chains from a single sample sequenced in a study of blood T cell repertoires in COVID-19. Measured with immunoSEQ multiplex PCR; TCRdb has only the in-frame clones, and not every one. The sample has 98,000 or so clones; over 75% are singletons. Sequencing was performed on peripheral blood. All receptors come from a woman in her 70s with acute or convalescent COVID-19.

The V and J genes are TRBV4-2 and TRBJ2-3; 9 nucleotides match TRBD2. This CDR3 spans 16 amino acids. V was pared by 1 base and J by 4 bases, with 6 bases of the junction left unmatched. CDR1 is LGHNA, CDR2 YNFKEQ, per germline. The CDR3 is CASSQVVAGVADTQYF. The CDR3 DNA reads TGTGCCAGCAGCCAAGTTGTAGCGGGGGTCGCAGATACGCAGTATTTT.

J is TRBJ2-3 and V is TRBV27; D gene ambiguous. The V end lost 5 bases, the J end lost 2 bases, and 8 bases lay between the germline ends. The CDR3 is made up of 13 amino acids. CDR1 MNHEY and CDR2 SMNVEV come from the germline V gene (reference sequence). The CDR3 nucleotides are TGTGCCAGCAGTCGAGAGCTCACAGATACGCAGTATTTT. Amino acids: CASSRELTDTQYF.

V is TRBV19 and J is TRBJ2-3; tentatively, D is TRBD1 (6 bases). Germline V gives CDR1 LNHDA, CDR2 SQIVND (reference sequence). This CDR3 is built from 14 residues. Trimming pared 4 bases from V and 2 bases from J, leaving 10 bases between. The CDR3 DNA reads TGTGCCAGTAGTACGACAGGTCTCACAGATACGCAGTATTTT. This translates into CASSTTGLTDTQYF.

V gene TRBV3-1 (or the pseudogene TRBV3-2) combines with J gene TRBJ1-1; 8 bases line up with TRBD1. The CDR3 runs 14 residues. Germline assignment: CDR1 LGHDT and CDR2 YNNKEL (reference sequence). V trimming: 4 bases; J trimming: 4 bases; junction bases outside the gene matches: 5. For the CDR3, the DNA is TGTGCCAGCAGCCTCGGACAGGGTGGCACTGAAGCTTTCTTT. This gives the protein CASSLGQGGTEAFF.

The chain combines TRBV7-3 with TRBJ2-2, with TRBD2 as a possible D gene (6 bases). With 2 bases removed from V and 6 bases from J, the gap between germline ends came to 16 bases. Germline CDR1 reads SGHTA; CDR2 reads FQGTGA. The CDR3 has 16 amino acids. The CDR3 nucleotides read TGTGCCAGCAGCTTACTAGGCGGGATTGATTCCGGGGAGCTGTTTTTT. It is translated as CASSLLGGIDSGELFF. The full variable domain, with the rest looked up from reference TRBV7-3 and TRBJ2-2, is GAGVSQTPSNKVTEKGKYVELRCDPISGHTALYWYRQSLGQGPEFLIYFQGTGAADDSGLPNDRFFAVRPEGSVSTLKIQRTERGDSAVYLCASSLLGGIDSGELFFGEGSRLTVL.